This TCR beta chain was recorded in a study of blood T cell repertoires in COVID-19. Looking at the study overall: The samples span acute and convalescent COVID-19 from the United States, Italy and Spain. Nucleic acid was either cDNA or gDNA, and it came from T cells, B-cell-depleted T cells, or PBMCs.

Per the original methods: Reference gene primer amplification yielded estimated nucleated cell counts. Sequenced by immunoSEQ multiplex PCR; TCRdb stores in-frame clones only, minus some. V, J and clone size are taken as reported in that table, and D and trimming were inferred from the DNA itself. In the table there are just over 300,000 clones, around 87% of which are singletons. V was clipped by 1 base and J by 2 bases; unmatched bases: 4. Germline CDR1 is SNHLY and CDR2 is FYNNEI. The length of the CDR3 is 15 residues. The rearrangement links TRBV2 to TRBJ1-2, with TRBD1 matching 7 bases. The sequence was collected from a man between 18 and 35 years old with active or convalescent COVID-19. Sequencing was carried out using peripheral blood. The CDR3 protein is CASSEGQGQNYGYTF. In nucleotides, the CDR3 is TGTGCCAGCAGTGAAGGACAGGGACAGAACTATGGCTACACCTTC. Looking up the rest from reference TRBV2 and TRBJ1-2 gives the full variable domain: EPEVTQTPSHQVTQMGQEVILRCVPISNHLYFYWYRQILGQKVEFLVSFYNNEISEKSEIFDDQFSVERPDGSNFTLKIRSTKLEDSAMYFCASSEGQGQNYGYTFGSGTRLTVV.